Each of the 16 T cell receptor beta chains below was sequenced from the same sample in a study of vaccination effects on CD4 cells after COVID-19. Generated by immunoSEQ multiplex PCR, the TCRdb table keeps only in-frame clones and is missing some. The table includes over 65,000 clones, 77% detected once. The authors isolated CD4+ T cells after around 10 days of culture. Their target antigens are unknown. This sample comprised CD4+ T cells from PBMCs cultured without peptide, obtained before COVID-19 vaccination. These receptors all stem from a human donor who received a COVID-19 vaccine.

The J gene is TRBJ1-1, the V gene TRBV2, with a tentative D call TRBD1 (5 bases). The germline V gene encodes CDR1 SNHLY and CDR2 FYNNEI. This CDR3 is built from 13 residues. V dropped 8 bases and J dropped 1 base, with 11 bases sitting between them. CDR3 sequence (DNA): TGTGCCAGCGGGGTAACAGGGAACACTGAAGCTTTCTTT. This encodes CASGVTGNTEAFF. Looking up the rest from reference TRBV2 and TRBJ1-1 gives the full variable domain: EPEVTQTPSHQVTQMGQEVILRCVPISNHLYFYWYRQILGQKVEFLVSFYNNEISEKSEIFDDQFSVERPDGSNFTLKIRSTKLEDSAMYFCASGVTGNTEAFFGQGTRLTVV.

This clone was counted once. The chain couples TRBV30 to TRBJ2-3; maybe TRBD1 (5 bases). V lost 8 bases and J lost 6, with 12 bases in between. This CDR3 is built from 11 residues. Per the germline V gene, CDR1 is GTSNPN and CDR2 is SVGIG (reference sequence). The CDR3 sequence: CALRVADTQYF. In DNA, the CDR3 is TGTGCCCTCAGGGTTGCGGATACGCAGTATTTT.

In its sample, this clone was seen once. The CDR3 bases are TGTGCCACCAGTGATGAGGGCAGGGGTCCCGGGGAGCTGTTTTTT. Residues: CATSDEGRGPGELFF. This rearrangement joins TRBV24-1 to TRBJ2-2; D might be TRBD1 (6 bases). Germline loops: CDR1 KGHDR, CDR2 SFDVKD. This CDR3 contains 15 residues. The V gene lost 3 bases and the J gene lost 6 bases, with 13 bases spanning the gap.

For the CDR3, the DNA is TGTGCCAGTAATATTAGGACAGGGGGGCCAGATACGCAGTATTTT. Its translation is CASNIRTGGPDTQYF. The chain carries TRBV19 and TRBJ2-3, with 10 bases matching TRBD1. The CDR3 is 15 amino acids. The V segment lost 7 bases and the J segment 4 bases; nucleotides outside the gene matches: 8. CDR1 and CDR2 from the germline V gene are LNHDA and SQIVND (reference sequence).

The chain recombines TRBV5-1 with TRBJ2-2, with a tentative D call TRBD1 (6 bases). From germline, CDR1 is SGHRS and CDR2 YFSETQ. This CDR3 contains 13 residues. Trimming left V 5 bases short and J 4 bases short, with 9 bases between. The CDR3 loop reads CASRAGATGELFF. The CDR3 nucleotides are TGCGCCAGCAGAGCAGGGGCCACCGGGGAGCTGTTTTTT.

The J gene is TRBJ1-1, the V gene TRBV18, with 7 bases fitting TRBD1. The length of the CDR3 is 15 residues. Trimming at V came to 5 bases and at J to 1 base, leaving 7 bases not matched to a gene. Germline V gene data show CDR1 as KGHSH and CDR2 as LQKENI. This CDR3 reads CASSSTGTANTEAFF. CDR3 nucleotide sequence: TGTGCCAGCTCATCAACCGGGACAGCGAACACTGAAGCTTTCTTT.

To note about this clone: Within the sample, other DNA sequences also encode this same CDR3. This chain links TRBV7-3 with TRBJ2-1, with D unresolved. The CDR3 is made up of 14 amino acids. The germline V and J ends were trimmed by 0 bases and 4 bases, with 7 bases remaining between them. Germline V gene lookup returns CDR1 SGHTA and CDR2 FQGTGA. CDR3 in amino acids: CASSLTGTYNEQFF. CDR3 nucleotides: TGTGCCAGCAGCTTAACAGGCACATACAATGAGCAGTTCTTC.

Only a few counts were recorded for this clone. The CDR3 spells CASRRQGAGDQPQHF. The CDR3 DNA reads as TGTGCCAGCAGAAGGCAGGGGGCAGGTGATCAGCCCCAGCATTTT. The rearrangement joins TRBV6-5 to TRBJ1-5; 8 bases are a match to TRBD1. V lost 6 bases and J lost 5; bases outside the gene matches: 9. The CDR3 totals 15 residues. CDR1 is MNHEY, CDR2 SVGAGI, per germline.

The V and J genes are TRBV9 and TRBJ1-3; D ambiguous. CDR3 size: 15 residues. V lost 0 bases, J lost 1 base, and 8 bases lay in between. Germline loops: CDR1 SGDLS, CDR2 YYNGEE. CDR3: CASSVEGSSGNTIYF. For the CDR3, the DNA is TGTGCCAGCAGCGTAGAGGGATCGTCTGGAAACACCATATATTTT.

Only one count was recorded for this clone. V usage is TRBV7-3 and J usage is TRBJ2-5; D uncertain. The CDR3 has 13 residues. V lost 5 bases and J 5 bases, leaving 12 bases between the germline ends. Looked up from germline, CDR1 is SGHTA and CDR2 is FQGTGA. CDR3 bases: TGTGCCAGCAGCCTGCGAGTCGGGGAGACCCAGTACTTC. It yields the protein CASSLRVGETQYF.

CDR3 sequence reads: CAISVGTGSYEQYV. The CDR3 DNA sequence: TGTGCCATCAGTGTTGGGACAGGAAGCTACGAGCAGTACGTC. The chain links TRBV10-3 to TRBJ2-7; 8 positions agree with TRBD1. V lost 4 bases, J lost 3 bases, and 5 bases stayed unmatched. The CDR3 length is 14 residues. Germline V gene lookup returns CDR1 ENHRY and CDR2 SYGVKD.

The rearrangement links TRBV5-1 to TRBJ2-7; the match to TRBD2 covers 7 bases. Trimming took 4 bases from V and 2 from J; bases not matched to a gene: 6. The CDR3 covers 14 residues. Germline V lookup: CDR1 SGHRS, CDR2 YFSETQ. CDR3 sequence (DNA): TGCGCCAGCAGCGTTTCTAGCGGTGCCTACGAGCAGTACGTC. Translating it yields CASSVSSGAYEQYV.

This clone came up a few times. Here the CDR3 reads CASSLLGGEETQYF. The CDR3 nucleotides read TGTGCCAGCAGCTTATTAGGCGGGGAAGAGACCCAGTACTTC. The chain has TRBV7-9 and TRBJ2-5, with D possibly being TRBD2 (6 bases). Trimming cost V 2 bases and J 3 bases, with 10 bases left between them. This CDR3 is built from 14 residues. From germline, CDR1 is SEHNR and CDR2 FQNEAQ (reference sequence).

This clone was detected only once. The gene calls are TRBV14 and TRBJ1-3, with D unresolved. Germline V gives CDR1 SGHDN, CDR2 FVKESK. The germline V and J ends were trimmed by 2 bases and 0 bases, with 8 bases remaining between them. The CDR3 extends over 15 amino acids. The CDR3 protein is CASSQTGISGNTIYF. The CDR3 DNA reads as TGTGCCAGCAGCCAAACCGGGATCTCTGGAAACACCATATATTTT.

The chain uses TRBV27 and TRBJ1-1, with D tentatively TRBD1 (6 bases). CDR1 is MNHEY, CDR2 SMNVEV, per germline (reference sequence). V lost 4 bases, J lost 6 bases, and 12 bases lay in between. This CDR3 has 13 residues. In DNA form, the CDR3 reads TGTGCCAGCAGTTATCAGGGGACCGCTGAAGCTTTCTTT. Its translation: CASSYQGTAEAFF.

The DNA of the CDR3 is TGTGCCAGTAGTATATCAGGACAGGGTTCTGGGGCCAACGTCCTGACTTTC. It translates to CASSISGQGSGANVLTF. V is TRBV19 and J is TRBJ2-6; 8 positions match TRBD1. CDR1 is LNHDA, CDR2 SQIVND, per germline (reference sequence). The CDR3 has 17 amino acids. V shed 2 bases, J shed 1 base, and the junction held 4 bases outside the gene matches.